Listed below are T cell receptor beta chains from one sample, sequenced in a study of T-cell memory formation after mild COVID-19. TCRdb reprocessed the 5' RACE reads with MiXCR, giving one entry per CDR3 protein. The table lists about 140,000 distinct CDR3 sequences, around 15% of them singletons. The source material was PBMCs or a T cell subset sorted from them (not recorded which). The receptors were sampled from an adult woman who had mild COVID-19 (a few samples of this study predate the infection). Cell type and time point are not known. Both conserved end residues are part of each CDR3. Each record gives: V gene, D gene, J gene, clone size, CDR3 protein, CDR3 DNA. The D gene is left open where the match is weak. Not every row has a clone size; where given, it reads once, few, many or a size class.

V: TRBV12-3/TRBV12-4; D: -; J: TRBJ2-1; size: few; CDR3: CASRGTRVENEQFF; DNA: TGTGCCAGCAGGGGAACAAGGGTGGAGAATGAGCAGTTCTTC
V: TRBV9; D: TRBD1; J: TRBJ1-1; size: -; CDR3: CASSVDDRGGTEAFF; DNA: TGTGCCAGCAGCGTAGATGACAGGGGTGGCACTGAAGCTTTCTTT
V: TRBV20-1; D: -; J: TRBJ1-2; size: few; CDR3: CSARDPANYGYTF; DNA: TGCAGTGCTAGAGATCCGGCTAACTATGGCTACACCTTC
V: TRBV7-8; D: -; J: TRBJ1-2; size: -; CDR3: CASGIRGDYTF; DNA: TGTGCCAGCGGGATCCGGGGGGACTACACCTTC
V: TRBV11-2; D: TRBD1; J: TRBJ1-1; size: -; CDR3: CASSLDGTGTEAFF; DNA: TGTGCCAGCAGCTTAGACGGGACAGGAACTGAAGCTTTCTTT
V: TRBV9; D: -; J: TRBJ2-1; size: few; CDR3: CASSPPSGRELNEQFF; DNA: TGTGCCAGCAGCCCACCCTCGGGCCGGGAGTTGAATGAGCAGTTCTTC
V: TRBV12-3/TRBV12-4; D: -; J: TRBJ2-3; size: few; CDR3: CASSLPPTSNPGTDTQYF; DNA: TGTGCCAGCAGTTTACCCCCAACTAGTAATCCGGGCACAGATACGCAGTATTTT
V: TRBV5-1; D: -; J: TRBJ2-7; size: many; CDR3: CASSLATGPGDEQYF; DNA: TGCGCCAGCAGCTTGGCTACAGGGCCCGGCGACGAGCAGTACTTC
V: TRBV19; D: TRBD1; J: TRBJ2-5; size: -; CDR3: CASNDRGETQYF; DNA: TGTGCCAGTAATGACAGGGGGGAGACCCAGTACTTC
V: TRBV7-6; D: TRBD1; J: TRBJ1-2; size: -; CDR3: CASSLVSLGQGLSNYGYTF; DNA: TGTGCCAGCAGCTTAGTGAGCTTGGGACAGGGCCTTTCAAACTATGGCTACACCTTC
V: TRBV10-3; D: -; J: TRBJ2-7; size: -; CDR3: CAIREGISYEQYF; DNA: TGTGCCATCAGGGAGGGGATCTCCTACGAGCAGTACTTC
V: TRBV3-1; D: -; J: TRBJ2-4; size: -; CDR3: CASSSRTGPSLRPKNIQYF; DNA: TGTGCCAGCAGCTCACGGACGGGACCCTCGTTGAGACCCAAAAACATTCAGTACTTC
V: TRBV4-3; D: -; J: TRBJ1-1; size: -; CDR3: CASSQSTSGDTEAFF; DNA: TGCGCCAGCAGCCAATCCACCTCGGGGGACACTGAAGCTTTCTTT
V: TRBV6-4; D: -; J: TRBJ1-1; size: few; CDR3: CASSEDTLGRTEAFF; DNA: TGTGCCAGCAGTGAGGACACCCTGGGACGGACTGAAGCTTTCTTT
V: TRBV19; D: -; J: TRBJ2-1; size: -; CDR3: CASSIGVWQFF; DNA: TGTGCCAGTAGTATAGGAGTATGGCAGTTCTTC
V: TRBV12-3/TRBV12-4; D: -; J: TRBJ1-2; size: -; CDR3: CASRTSWTNYGYTF; DNA: TGTGCCAGCAGGACGAGCTGGACTAACTATGGCTACACCTTC
V: TRBV25-1; D: -; J: TRBJ2-3; size: -; CDR3: CASSVGSSDTQYF; DNA: TGTGCCAGCAGTGTCGGGTCTTCAGATACGCAGTATTTT
V: TRBV21-1; D: -; J: TRBJ1-1; size: -; CDR3: CASSNSGQGVTEAFF; DNA: TGTGCCAGCAGCAATTCGGGACAGGGGGTAACTGAAGCTTTCTTT
V: TRBV13; D: TRBD2; J: TRBJ2-7; size: -; CDR3: CASSPRTSGNYEQYF; DNA: TGTGCCAGCAGCCCCCGGACTAGCGGGAACTACGAGCAGTACTTC
V: TRBV20-1; D: -; J: TRBJ2-2; size: -; CDR3: CSARESGSLRVTGELFF; DNA: TGCAGTGCTAGAGAATCGGGCAGCCTACGTGTCACCGGGGAGCTGTTTTTT
V: TRBV7-2; D: -; J: TRBJ2-3; size: few; CDR3: CASSLVSVSLGTDTQYF; DNA: TGTGCCAGCAGCTTAGTTAGCGTCTCCCTAGGCACAGATACGCAGTATTTT
V: TRBV24-1; D: TRBD1; J: TRBJ2-7; size: -; CDR3: CATSGRQGDYEQYF; DNA: TGTGCCACCAGTGGTCGACAGGGGGACTACGAGCAGTACTTC
V: TRBV29-1; D: -; J: TRBJ2-5; size: few; CDR3: CSVTPEGSQETQYF; DNA: TGCAGCGTCACCCCCGAAGGTAGTCAAGAGACCCAGTACTTC
V: TRBV7-6; D: -; J: TRBJ2-7; size: once; CDR3: CASSLGTGGATSYEQYF; DNA: TGTGCCAGCAGCTTGGGTACAGGGGGGGCAACCTCCTACGAGCAGTACTTC
V: TRBV7-8; D: TRBD2; J: TRBJ2-7; size: many; CDR3: CASSGSEGLAADFYYEQYF; DNA: TGTGCCAGCAGCGGATCCGAAGGACTAGCGGCCGATTTTTACTACGAGCAGTACTTC
V: TRBV12-3/TRBV12-4; D: -; J: TRBJ2-7; size: -; CDR3: CASSELDEQYF; DNA: TGTGCCAGCAGTGAGTTAGACGAGCAGTACTTC
V: TRBV6-6; D: -; J: TRBJ2-7; size: -; CDR3: CASSYGTLGSYEQYF; DNA: TGTGCCAGCAGTTACGGGACTCTGGGCTCCTACGAGCAGTACTTC
V: TRBV30; D: TRBD2; J: TRBJ2-1; size: -; CDR3: CAWSFLAGGPYNEQFF; DNA: TGTGCCTGGAGTTTTCTAGCGGGTGGTCCCTACAATGAGCAGTTCTTC
V: TRBV6-2/TRBV6-3; D: -; J: TRBJ2-1; size: few; CDR3: CASSYADEQFF; DNA: TGTGCCAGCAGTTATGCCGATGAGCAGTTCTTC
V: TRBV12-3/TRBV12-4; D: -; J: TRBJ2-2; size: few; CDR3: CASSFTDRLARGLNTGELFF; DNA: TGTGCCAGCAGTTTTACCGACCGGTTAGCCAGGGGCCTAAACACCGGGGAGCTGTTTTTT
V: TRBV13; D: -; J: TRBJ2-2; size: -; CDR3: CASSLGPEWGELFF; DNA: TGTGCCAGCAGCTTAGGCCCGGAGTGGGGGGAGCTGTTTTTT
V: TRBV2; D: -; J: TRBJ2-1; size: few; CDR3: CASSAGTPHEQFF; DNA: TGTGCCAGCAGTGCCGGGACTCCCCATGAGCAGTTCTTC
V: TRBV12-3/TRBV12-4; D: -; J: TRBJ1-1; size: few; CDR3: CASSLTQPGLNTEAFF; DNA: TGTGCCAGCAGTTTAACTCAGCCAGGGCTAAACACTGAAGCTTTCTTT
V: TRBV5-1; D: -; J: TRBJ1-5; size: once; CDR3: CASSLAPANLNQPQHF; DNA: TGCGCCAGCAGCTTGGCTCCTGCGAATTTAAATCAGCCCCAGCATTTT
V: TRBV20-1; D: -; J: TRBJ2-1; size: few; CDR3: CSAGDSKSYNEQFF; DNA: TGCAGTGCAGGGGACTCAAAATCCTACAATGAGCAGTTCTTC
V: TRBV27; D: -; J: TRBJ2-2; size: few; CDR3: CASSYGVGELFF; DNA: TGTGCCAGCAGTTACGGGGTCGGGGAGCTGTTTTTT
V: TRBV5-1; D: -; J: TRBJ2-2; size: -; CDR3: CASSFEGWNTGELFF; DNA: TGCGCCAGCAGCTTCGAGGGTTGGAACACCGGGGAGCTGTTTTTT
V: TRBV7-9; D: TRBD1; J: TRBJ2-1; size: -; CDR3: CASSPGTGSNEQFF; DNA: TGTGCCAGCAGCCCAGGGACAGGGAGTAATGAGCAGTTCTTC